This TCR beta chain came from a study of blood T cells in healthy people across ages. General study findings and limits: Relative to aged donors, long-lived donors carried more naive CD4+ cells and displayed higher diversity. Measured against age, TCR beta diversity per million T cells decreased in a roughly linear manner.

Next came a second PCR, run for 7 to 11 cycles, which used a sample-barcoded 5' primer along with a J-beta primer mix. Researchers report that a template-switch adaptor with 12 random nucleotides tagged each cDNA molecule. TCRdb re-called the 5' RACE reads with MiXCR, one entry per CDR3 protein. The sample lists roughly 1,300,000 distinct CDR3 sequences; approximately 59% were seen once. Of note for this clonotype: The antigen is not known.

Total RNA amounts of at least 5 micrograms were extracted per sample. The sample taken for sequencing was blood. This TCR came from a man aged 18 to 30 in good health.

The CDR3 sequence: CASSYLADTDTQYF. As DNA, the CDR3 is TGTGCCAGCAGTTACCTGGCGGACACAGATACGCAGTATTTT. The V and J genes are TRBV6-5 and TRBJ2-3; D is ambiguous. The V end lost 2 bases, the J end lost 2 bases, and 8 bases lay between the germline ends. Germline V gives CDR1 MNHEY, CDR2 SVGAGI. This CDR3 region has 14 residues.